This TCR beta chain was retrieved from a study of T cell changes during pregnancy in multiple sclerosis. TCRdb's copy holds only in-frame clones and misses some; the assay was immunoSEQ multiplex PCR. The sample consists of tens of thousands of clones, 85% to 95% of them appearing once. The CDR3 spans 17 residues. CDR1 and CDR2 from the germline V gene are SGHRS and YFSETQ. Trimming removed 2 bases from V and 2 bases from J, with 18 bases in between. The sample in question was peripheral blood, obtained in the third trimester of pregnancy. The chain employs TRBV5-1 and TRBJ2-3, with D perhaps TRBD2 (6 bases). The sequence was obtained from a female donor with multiple sclerosis, enrolled in a pregnancy study. CDR3 loop: CASSFGGTFHATDTQYF. The CDR3 DNA is TGCGCCAGCAGCTTCGGTGGGACTTTTCACGCCACAGATACGCAGTATTTT. Looking up the rest from reference TRBV5-1 and TRBJ2-3 gives the full variable domain: KAGVTQTPRYLIKTRGQQVTLSCSPISGHRSVSWYQQTPGQGLQFLFEYFSETQRNKGNFPGRFSGRQFSNSRSEMNVSTLELGDSALYLCASSFGGTFHATDTQYFGPGTRLTVL.